This T cell receptor beta chain derives from a study of T cell changes during pregnancy in multiple sclerosis. Germline CDR1 is LNHDA and CDR2 is SQIVND (reference sequence). The CDR3 is 14 residues long. V was pared by 4 bases and J by 8 bases, with 5 bases of the junction left unmatched. Sequenced by immunoSEQ multiplex PCR; TCRdb stores in-frame clones only, minus some. The table records 47,000 or so clones, approximately 90% of them present only once. The gene calls are TRBV19 and TRBJ1-4, with 9 nucleotides matching TRBD1. This material consisted of peripheral blood, taken in the first trimester of pregnancy. The clonotype was recovered from a female donor with multiple sclerosis, enrolled in a pregnancy study. CDR3 DNA sequence: TGTGCCAGTAGTACACAGGGGGCTCGAGAAAAACTGTTTTTT. It specifies CASSTQGAREKLFF. Full variable domain (remainder filled in from reference TRBV19 and TRBJ1-4): DGGITQSPKYLFRKEGQNVTLSCEQNLNHDAMYWYRQDPGQGLRLIYYSQIVNDFQKGDIAEGYSVSREKKESFPLTVTSAQKNPTAFYLCASSTQGAREKLFFGSGTQLSVL.